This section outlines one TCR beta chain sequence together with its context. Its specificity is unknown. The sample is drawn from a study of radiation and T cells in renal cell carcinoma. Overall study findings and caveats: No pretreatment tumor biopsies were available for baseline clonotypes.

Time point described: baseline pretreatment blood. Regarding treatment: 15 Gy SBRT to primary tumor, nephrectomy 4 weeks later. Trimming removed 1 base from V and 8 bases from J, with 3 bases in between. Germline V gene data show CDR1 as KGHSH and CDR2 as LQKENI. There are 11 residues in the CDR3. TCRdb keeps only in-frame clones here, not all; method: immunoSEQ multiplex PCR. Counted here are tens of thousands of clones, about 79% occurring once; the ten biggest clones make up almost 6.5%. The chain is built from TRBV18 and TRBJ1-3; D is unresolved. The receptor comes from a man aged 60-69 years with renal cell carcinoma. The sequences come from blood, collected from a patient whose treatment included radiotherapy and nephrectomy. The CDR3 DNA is TGTGCCAGCTCACCACGGGACACCATATATTTT. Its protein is CASSPRDTIYF.